One T cell receptor beta chain is described in this entry. This entry comes from a study of relationships among human T cell subsets. The T cell receptor alpha and beta CDR3 regions were amplified from mRNA by semiquantitative ARM-PCR. ARM-PCR used tagged nested gene-specific primers, then communal superprimers for exponential amplification. In TCRdb, the multiplex PCR reads were re-called with MiXCR into one record per CDR3 protein. The sample contains thousands of distinct CDR3 sequences, around 59% of which appear only once. Anti-CD45RO beads selected memory T cells out of the CD45RA-negative fraction. CDR1 SGHAT and CDR2 FQNNGV come from the germline V gene. The CDR3 contains 17 residues. V was clipped by 4 bases and J by 4 bases, with 22 bases between them.

This TCR came from a man aged 35 to 55 in good health. V is TRBV11-2 and J is TRBJ1-1; D possibly corresponds to TRBD1 (6 bases). The sequenced sample consisted of memory T cells sorted from blood. The CDR3 reads CASSSPFGGGPSTEAFF. The CDR3 DNA sequence: TGTGCCAGCAGCTCGCCCTTTGGAGGGGGGCCCAGCACTGAAGCTTTCTTT.